One sample yielded the 30 T cell receptor beta chains listed below, sequenced in a study of T cell responses to AZD1222 COVID-19 vaccine. The method was immunoSEQ multiplex PCR; TCRdb's version includes in-frame clones alone and lacks a portion of them. This repertoire shows 100,000 to 150,000 clones, approximately 88% found once; its top ten account for just under 6.5%. Sequenced material: peripheral blood, taken on day 0 of AZD1222 vaccination. The receptors derive from an adult in good health.

With regard to this clone: Other DNA sequences from this sample encode an identical CDR3 as well. The rearrangement uses TRBV6-5 and TRBJ1-1; D is unresolved. CDR3 length: 13 amino acids. V lost 0 bases, J lost 0 bases, and 2 bases lay in between. Germline CDR1 MNHEY, CDR2 SVGAGI. Here the CDR3 reads CASSYSMNTEAFF. CDR3 nucleotide sequence: TGTGCCAGCAGTTACTCCATGAACACTGAAGCTTTCTTT.

This clone occurred a few times. V and J are TRBV10-3 and TRBJ1-1; possible D gene TRBD1, 6 bases. CDR3 length equals 13 residues. Trimming shortened V by 8 bases and J by 5 bases, and 15 bases separated the two germline ends. Germline lookup yields CDR1 ENHRY and CDR2 SYGVKD. The DNA for the CDR3 is TGTGCCATCCGAGTTAGGACAGCTACTGAAGCTTTCTTT. Translated, it gives CAIRVRTATEAFF.

The V and J genes are TRBV27 and TRBJ2-2; TRBD1 is a possible D gene (5 bases). Germline V gene data show CDR1 as MNHEY and CDR2 as SMNVEV (reference sequence). This CDR3 has 14 residues. Between the trimmed V and J ends, which lost 4 bases and 5 bases, there was a span of 11 bases. The CDR3 DNA sequence: TGTGCCAGCAGTTCCAGGGTAAATACCGGGGAGCTGTTTTTT. Residues: CASSSRVNTGELFF.

The chain is built from TRBV3-1 (or the pseudogene TRBV3-2) and TRBJ1-4, with D perhaps TRBD1 (6 bases). CDR3 size: 14 residues. Germline V gene lookup returns CDR1 LGHDT and CDR2 YNNKEL (reference sequence). V lost 6 bases to trimming and J lost 8 bases, with 16 bases between them. The CDR3, as DNA: TGTGCCAGCAGTGGCAGGGGAGGCGGCGAAAAACTGTTTTTT. It translates to CASSGRGGGEKLFF.

The gene calls are TRBV4-1 and TRBJ1-1; tentative D call: TRBD1 (5 bases). Trimming shortened V by 4 bases and J by 11 bases, and 11 bases separated the two germline ends. Germline V gene sequence: CDR1 MGHRA, CDR2 YSYEKL. This CDR3 comprises 11 residues. CDR3 sequence: CASSLGTDAFF. CDR3 coding DNA: TGCGCCAGCAGCCTCGGGACCGATGCTTTCTTT.

This chain connects TRBV30 to TRBJ1-1; no definite D call. V was pared by 0 bases and J by 0 bases, with 11 bases between. Per the germline V gene, CDR1 is GTSNPN and CDR2 is SVGIG (reference sequence). CDR3 length: 15 residues. CDR3 nucleotide sequence: TGTGCCTGGAGTGTGTCAGGAGTCATGAACACTGAAGCTTTCTTT. Translated, it gives CAWSVSGVMNTEAFF.

The J gene is TRBJ2-1, the V gene TRBV7-2; D is unclear. V lost 1 base to trimming and J lost 4 bases, with 2 bases between them. Germline CDR1 is SGHTA and CDR2 is FQGNSA. The CDR3 loop spans 12 amino acids. CDR3 DNA sequence: TGTGCCAGCAGCTTAGGATACAATGAGCAGTTCTTC. The encoded protein is CASSLGYNEQFF. The full variable domain, completed using reference TRBV7-2 and TRBJ2-1, is GAGVSQSPSNKVTEKGKDVELRCDPISGHTALYWYRQSLGQGLEFLIYFQGNSAPDKSGLPSDRFSAERTGGSVSTLTIQRTQQEDSAVYLCASSLGYNEQFFGPGTRLTVL.

The chain carries TRBV2 and TRBJ1-1, with 10 nucleotides matching TRBD1. Unmatched junction bases numbered 3, after V lost 5 bases and J lost 0 bases. Looked up from germline, CDR1 is SNHLY and CDR2 is FYNNEI. This CDR3 is 15 amino acids long. CDR3: CASSQDRGMNTEAFF. The CDR3 nucleotides read TGTGCCAGCAGTCAGGACAGGGGGATGAACACTGAAGCTTTCTTT.

This clone has a single count. The chain combines TRBV7-8 with TRBJ1-1; no firm D call. The CDR3 covers 14 residues. V was shortened by 5 bases and J by 8 bases, with 18 bases between the two germline ends. From germline, CDR1 is SGHVS and CDR2 FQNEAQ. The CDR3 coding sequence is TGTGCCAGCAGCCCCCCGGTCGCAAGGGCCGAAGCTTTCTTT. Translation: CASSPPVARAEAFF.

Only a few counts were recorded for this clone. The chain joins TRBV12-3 or TRBV12-4 to TRBJ2-7; D not resolved. This CDR3 contains 12 residues. The ends were cut back, 6 bases at V and 0 bases at J, with 6 bases in the middle. CDR3 loop: CASRLSSYEQYF. CDR3 DNA sequence: TGTGCCAGCAGGCTAAGCTCCTACGAGCAGTACTTC.

The chain recombines TRBV6-6 with TRBJ1-1; no definite D call. The CDR3 is 15 amino acids. Trimming removed 6 bases at V and 8 bases at J, with 22 bases between. Germline V lookup: CDR1 MNHNY, CDR2 SVGAGI (reference sequence). In nucleotides, the CDR3 is TGTGCCAGCAGGAAAGAGGAACGGGCAGCAGGAGAAGCTTTCTTT. Residues: CASRKEERAAGEAFF.

The chain is built from TRBV12-3 or TRBV12-4 and TRBJ1-5, with a tentative D call TRBD1 (5 bases). V lost 6 bases to trimming and J lost 5 bases, with 11 bases between them. The CDR3 is made up of 13 amino acids. CDR3 sequence (DNA): TGTGCCAGCAGCCCGGGGGGGGATCAGCCCCAGCATTTT. Translating gives CASSPGGDQPQHF.

V gene TRBV6-4 combines with J gene TRBJ1-1; the D gene is possibly TRBD1 (5 bases). The CDR3 contains 14 residues. V was cut by 5 bases and J by 2 bases, with 12 bases left in between. Per the germline V gene, CDR1 is MRHNA and CDR2 is SNTAGT. The CDR3 loop reads CASSPSGGNTEAFF. The DNA for the CDR3 is TGTGCCAGCAGTCCCTCTGGGGGAAACACTGAAGCTTTCTTT.

The table lists this clone with a count of one. The chain combines TRBV19 with TRBJ1-2; TRBD1 matches 8 bases. The CDR3 covers 15 residues. V was pared by 0 bases and J by 8 bases, with 8 bases of the junction left unmatched. Per germline, CDR1 LNHDA and CDR2 SQIVND (reference sequence). CDR3 residues: CASSIDRTGTRGYTF. The CDR3 bases are TGTGCCAGTAGTATAGACAGGACAGGGACGAGGGGCTACACCTTC.

The genes are TRBV2 and TRBJ2-4; 7 bases line up with TRBD2. Trimming cost V 4 bases and J 6 bases; bases outside gene matches: 6. The length of the CDR3 is 14 residues. Germline V gives CDR1 SNHLY, CDR2 FYNNEI. The CDR3 here is CASSGGGGGNIQYF. The CDR3 nucleotides read TGTGCCAGCAGTGGGGGCGGGGGAGGAAACATTCAGTACTTC.

The rearrangement joins TRBV13 to TRBJ1-3, with 11 bases aligning to TRBD1. Losses at the gene ends were 3 bases for V and 0 bases for J; bases not matched to a gene: 10. Germline CDR1 reads PRHDT; CDR2 reads FYEKMQ (reference sequence). The CDR3 contains 19 residues. The CDR3 bases are TGTGCCAGCAGCTTTCGGACAGGGGGCGGATTCGACTCTGGAAACACCATATATTTT. Its translation is CASSFRTGGGFDSGNTIYF.

The V and J genes are TRBV6-5 and TRBJ1-1; the match to TRBD1 covers 8 bases. The CDR3 sequence is 13 residues long. Per the germline V gene, CDR1 is MNHEY and CDR2 is SVGAGI. Trimming at V came to 7 bases and at J to 6 bases, leaving 7 bases not matched to a gene. CDR3 sequence: CASNRQGKAEAFF. CDR3 DNA: TGTGCCAGCAACCGACAGGGGAAGGCTGAAGCTTTCTTT.

The V call is TRBV5-1, the J call TRBJ2-3; 11 nucleotides align to TRBD2. The CDR3 consists of 15 residues. J lost 6 bases, V lost 2 bases, and 5 bases had no gene match. Germline-derived CDR1 and CDR2 are SGHRS and YFSETQ. CDR3 protein: CASSFGSGGADTQYF. The DNA of the CDR3 is TGCGCCAGCAGCTTCGGTAGCGGGGGGGCTGATACGCAGTATTTT. Using reference TRBV5-1 and TRBJ2-3 for the parts outside the CDR3, the full variable domain is KAGVTQTPRYLIKTRGQQVTLSCSPISGHRSVSWYQQTPGQGLQFLFEYFSETQRNKGNFPGRFSGRQFSNSRSEMNVSTLELGDSALYLCASSFGSGGADTQYFGPGTRLTVL.

The rearrangement links TRBV30 to TRBJ1-3; D is uncertain. The V and J ends lost 1 base and 0 bases respectively, with 25 bases between them. Germline loops: CDR1 GTSNPN, CDR2 SVGIG (reference sequence). The CDR3 is 20 amino acids. The CDR3 sequence is CAWSGDGTSVDLISGNTIYF. For the CDR3, the DNA is TGTGCCTGGAGTGGCGATGGAACCTCAGTGGACCTCATCTCTGGAAACACCATATATTTT.

The chain joins TRBV12-5 to TRBJ1-2; the D is unclear. The CDR3 loop spans 14 amino acids. The germline gives CDR1 LGHNT, CDR2 FRNRAP. Deletions cut 1 base from V and 6 bases from J, with 12 bases between. The CDR3 DNA follows: TGTGCTAGTGGTTTGGCCGAAGGTGGGGATGGCTACACCTTC. Translation gives CASGLAEGGDGYTF.

V usage is TRBV7-8 and J usage is TRBJ1-6, with 9 bases fitting TRBD1. The germline CDR1 and CDR2 sequences are SGHVS and FQNEAQ. The CDR3 extends over 14 amino acids. J gave up 9 bases and V 5 bases, and 5 bases lay outside the gene matches. The CDR3 loop is CASSPDRGGSPLHF. CDR3 in DNA: TGTGCCAGCAGCCCGGACAGGGGTGGTTCACCCCTCCACTTT.

The chain links TRBV5-1 to TRBJ2-7, with TRBD1 as a possible D gene (6 bases). This CDR3 spans 15 amino acids. Looked up from germline, CDR1 is SGHRS and CDR2 is YFSETQ. V was shortened by 4 bases and J by 6 bases, with 20 bases between the two germline ends. The CDR3 reads CASSETGLGLAEQYF. The CDR3 DNA follows: TGCGCCAGCAGCGAAACAGGGTTAGGACTCGCCGAGCAGTACTTC.

The chain carries TRBV4-1 and TRBJ2-3, with D maybe TRBD2 (6 bases). The CDR3 loop spans 14 amino acids. The germline V and J ends were trimmed by 4 bases and 7 bases, with 15 bases remaining between them. The germline CDR1 and CDR2 sequences are MGHRA and YSYEKL. In DNA, the CDR3 is TGCGCCAGCAGCCGATTCCGGGAGAAGAATACGCAGTATTTT. It translates to CASSRFREKNTQYF.

The chain recombines TRBV11-2 with TRBJ1-3; possible D gene TRBD1, 6 bases. Trimming removed 0 bases at V and 0 bases at J, with 9 bases between. This CDR3 has 16 amino acids. Germline CDR1 is SGHAT and CDR2 is FQNNGV. The chain's CDR3 is CASSLDFRGSGNTIYF. The CDR3 bases are TGTGCCAGCAGCTTAGATTTCAGGGGCTCTGGAAACACCATATATTTT.

This sequence joins TRBV2 and TRBJ2-2; the match to TRBD1 covers 7 bases. CDR3 size: 13 residues. Germline V gene sequence: CDR1 SNHLY, CDR2 FYNNEI. J gave up 8 bases and V 7 bases, and 7 bases lay outside the gene matches. CDR3 DNA: TGTGCCAGCACCACAGGGGAAAGAGGGGAGCTGTTTTTT. The encoded protein is CASTTGERGELFF.

V gene TRBV4-1 combines with J gene TRBJ1-5; no clear D gene. Trimming removed 0 bases from V and 15 bases from J, with 15 bases in between. From germline, CDR1 is MGHRA and CDR2 YSYEKL. This CDR3 spans 13 amino acids. The CDR3 DNA reads as TGCGCCAGCAGCCAAGATACCTCTACGGTTAGGCATTTT. Its translation: CASSQDTSTVRHF.

This clone was recorded once. The chain carries TRBV7-2 and TRBJ2-5; maybe TRBD1 (6 bases). Per the germline V gene, CDR1 is SGHTA and CDR2 is FQGNSA. The CDR3 is made up of 16 amino acids. The ends were cut back, 2 bases at V and 3 bases at J, with 16 bases in the middle. The CDR3 region has the DNA TGTGCCAGCAGCTTAAACAGGGCTGCGTGGGAAGAGACCCAGTACTTC. Its translation is CASSLNRAAWEETQYF.

This clone was found once. This chain uses TRBV6-1 with TRBJ1-5; 7 bases are shared with TRBD1. This CDR3 has 15 amino acids. Germline V gives CDR1 MNHNS, CDR2 SASEGT. J gave up 5 bases and V 0 bases, and 4 bases lay outside the gene matches. The CDR3 DNA reads TGTGCCAGCAGTGAAGCTGGGCAGGGGGATCAGCCCCAGCATTTT. This translates into CASSEAGQGDQPQHF.

On this clone itself: Within the sample, other DNA sequences also encode this same CDR3. The V call is TRBV7-9, the J call TRBJ1-2; the D is unclear. The germline CDR1 and CDR2 sequences are SEHNR and FQNEAQ (reference sequence). The ends were cut back, 5 bases at V and 2 bases at J, with 9 bases in the middle. The CDR3 length is 13 residues. The CDR3 is CASSLMGNYGYTF. The CDR3 DNA follows: TGTGCCAGCAGCCTCATGGGAAACTATGGCTACACCTTC.

This sequence joins TRBV6-1 and TRBJ1-3; possibly TRBD1 for D (6 bases). Trimming shortened V by 8 bases and J by 4 bases, and 12 bases separated the two germline ends. CDR1 is MNHNS and CDR2 is SASEGT in the germline V gene. The CDR3 extends over 13 amino acids. CDR3 loop: CASLTGKGNTIYF. The CDR3 coding sequence is TGTGCCAGCCTAACAGGGAAGGGAAACACCATATATTTT.